This T cell receptor beta chain was identified in a study of T cells in Graves' hyperthyroidism and ophthalmopathy. General study points: With a median lead of around 6.7 months before onset, the model predicted ophthalmopathy.

V trimming: 5 bases; J trimming: 1 base; junction bases outside the gene matches: 9. Germline CDR1 SNHLY, CDR2 FYNNEI. The CDR3 has 16 residues. Amplification of TCR beta CDR3 regions used RNA as the template. The TCR CDR3 was amplified in a first-round RT-PCR using the HTBI primer set. MiXCR, run by TCRdb on the multiplex PCR reads, gives a single entry per CDR3 protein. In the table there are approximately 600,000 distinct CDR3 sequences, more than 20% of which are singletons. Concerning this clonotype: The antigen is undetermined. A read error may explain this, as a much larger clone is one base away. Since no conserved phenylalanine or tryptophan closes the CDR3, a read error is the likely cause.

V gene TRBV2 combines with J gene TRBJ2-7, with 9 bases fitting TRBD1. The sequence derives from a man aged 30 to 45 with Graves' ophthalmopathy. Material for sequencing was blood. The CDR3 DNA follows: TGTGCCAGCAGTTACGCTCGGGACAGGGCATCCTACGAGCAGTACCTC. Protein sequence: CASSYARDRASYEQYL.